This TCR beta chain was identified in a study of response to subunit inactivated influenza vaccine. The CDR3 runs 15 residues. Trimming took 0 bases from V and 5 from J, leaving 15 bases between them. Germline V lookup: CDR1 SGDLS, CDR2 YYNGEE. MiXCR, applied by TCRdb to the RT-PCR reads, yields one record per CDR3 protein. The table includes some 600,000 distinct CDR3 sequences, around 15% detected once. The sequence was collected from a man in his fifties or sixties who received an inactivated influenza vaccine. The rearrangement joins TRBV9 to TRBJ2-7, with D perhaps matching TRBD2 (5 bases). Sample: PBMCs from blood, taken 14 to 15 days before vaccination. The CDR3 DNA is TGTGCCAGCAGCGTAGGAGGATCGGGGTCGCACGAGCAGTACTTC. This gives the protein CASSVGGSGSHEQYF. Looking up the rest from reference TRBV9 and TRBJ2-7 gives the full variable domain: DSGVTQTPKHLITATGQRVTLRCSPRSGDLSVYWYQQSLDQGLQFLIQYYNGEERAKGNILERFSAQQFPDLHSELNLSSLELGDSALYFCASSVGGSGSHEQYFGPGTRLTVT.